Presented here are 21 T cell receptor beta chains from one specimen sequenced in a study of T cells after yellow fever vaccination. TCRdb re-called the 5' RACE reads through MiXCR, storing one row per CDR3 protein. This sample has under 550,000 distinct CDR3 sequences, with about a fifth found just once. The input for sequencing was PBMCs, taken about 21 days after the first yellow fever vaccination. The receptors stem from a man aged 18 to 29 who received the YFV17D yellow fever vaccine.

The table lists this clonotype with many counts. CDR3 loop: CASSLEGSLNEQFF. Written as DNA, the CDR3 is TGTGCCAGCAGCTTAGAGGGTAGCTTGAATGAGCAGTTCTTC. The chain joins TRBV7-2 to TRBJ2-1, with D uncertain. Germline loops: CDR1 SGHTA, CDR2 FQGNSA. The CDR3 consists of 14 residues. V lost 1 base and J 7 bases, leaving 11 bases between the germline ends. Variable domain in full (rest from reference TRBV7-2 and TRBJ2-1): GAGVSQSPSNKVTEKGKDVELRCDPISGHTALYWYRQSLGQGLEFLIYFQGNSAPDKSGLPSDRFSAERTGGSVSTLTIQRTQQEDSAVYLCASSLEGSLNEQFFGPGTRLTVL.

The chain has TRBV19 and TRBJ2-7; the D gene is possibly TRBD1 (5 bases). The CDR3 spans 15 residues. V lost 3 bases and J 4 bases, leaving 16 bases between the germline ends. Germline CDR1 reads LNHDA; CDR2 reads SQIVND (reference sequence). The CDR3 DNA sequence: TGTGCCAGTAGTATGGCCAGGGTTTCAAGGTACGAGCAGTACTTC. Protein product: CASSMARVSRYEQYF.

The sample holds many counts of this clonotype. The gene calls are TRBV4-2 and TRBJ2-5; the match to TRBD2 covers 13 bases. The CDR3 runs 16 residues. Trimming removed 2 bases from V and 2 bases from J; junction bases left unmatched: 2. The germline V gene has CDR1 LGHNA and CDR2 YNFKEQ. The CDR3 DNA follows: TGTGCCAGCAGCCAACGGACTAGCGGGGGTCAAGAGACCCAGTACTTC. Amino acid sequence: CASSQRTSGGQETQYF.

This clonotype was picked up many times. The chain links TRBV18 to TRBJ2-7, with D uncertain. CDR3 size: 15 residues. Trimming shortened V by 4 bases and J by 2 bases, and 15 bases separated the two germline ends. Germline assignment: CDR1 KGHSH and CDR2 LQKENI. This CDR3 is CASSLSSAAPYEQYF. CDR3 DNA: TGTGCCAGCTCACTATCCTCGGCAGCACCCTACGAGCAGTACTTC.

This clonotype has only a few counts. V usage is TRBV7-3 and J usage is TRBJ1-1; the D gene is possibly TRBD1 (5 bases). Germline lookup yields CDR1 SGHTA and CDR2 FQGTGA. The CDR3 has 12 residues. The V end lost 4 bases, the J end lost 11 bases, and 14 bases lay between the germline ends. The CDR3 coding sequence is TGTGCCAGCAGCTCCGACGGGGGGACGGCTTTCTTT. It is translated as CASSSDGGTAFF.

By sample fraction, this clonotype is medium-sized (0.01 to 0.1%). The chain links TRBV9 to TRBJ2-7; perhaps TRBD1 as D (5 bases). The CDR3 has 15 amino acids. Germline V CDR1 and CDR2: SGDLS, YYNGEE. V dropped 0 bases and J dropped 2 bases, with 12 bases sitting between them. The CDR3 region is CASSVGQGLTYEQYF. The DNA of the CDR3 is TGTGCCAGCAGCGTAGGGCAGGGCTTAACCTACGAGCAGTACTTC.

The table lists this clonotype with a few counts. The chain couples TRBV12-5 to TRBJ1-3; D not resolved. Germline V CDR1 and CDR2: LGHNT, FRNRAP. Trimming left V 1 base short and J 0 bases short, with 13 bases between. This CDR3 region has 17 residues. The CDR3 sequence: CASGLGETAISGNTIYF. CDR3 sequence (DNA): TGTGCTAGTGGTTTGGGAGAAACAGCGATCTCTGGAAACACCATATATTTT.

The chain links TRBV7-2 to TRBJ2-3; D unresolved. The germline V gene encodes CDR1 SGHTA and CDR2 FQGNSA. The CDR3 totals 16 residues. V was clipped by 4 bases and J by 1 base, with 15 bases between them. The CDR3 loop reads CASSSRPRVRTDTQYF. For the CDR3, the DNA is TGTGCCAGCAGCTCTCGACCCCGGGTTCGCACAGATACGCAGTATTTT.

This clonotype has a handful of counts. J is TRBJ1-1 and V is TRBV12-3 or TRBV12-4; D remains unclear. V lost 3 bases and J lost 2, with 7 bases in between. CDR3 length: 13 amino acids. CDR3 nucleotide sequence: TGTGCCAGCAGTTTTCCAGATAACACTGAAGCTTTCTTT. It yields the protein CASSFPDNTEAFF.

The V and J genes are TRBV5-1 and TRBJ1-3; 7 bases line up with TRBD1. CDR3 length equals 15 residues. Trimming removed 4 bases from V and 4 bases from J; junction bases left unmatched: 8. Per germline, CDR1 SGHRS and CDR2 YFSETQ. The CDR3 loop reads CASSPGGGTGNTIYF. CDR3 DNA sequence: TGCGCCAGCAGCCCGGGAGGGGGCACCGGAAACACCATATATTTT.

The rearrangement uses TRBV20-1 and TRBJ2-3; possible D gene TRBD1, 6 bases. Germline lookup yields CDR1 DFQATT and CDR2 SNEGSKA (reference sequence). Trimming cost V 7 bases and J 6 bases, with 11 bases left between them. The CDR3 totals 11 residues. CDR3 residues: CSGVGADTQYF. CDR3 nucleotide sequence: TGCAGTGGGGTGGGGGCGGATACGCAGTATTTT.

The chain uses TRBV24-1 and TRBJ2-5, with D uncertain. Germline V gives CDR1 KGHDR, CDR2 SFDVKD. CDR3 length equals 15 residues. Trimming removed 4 bases from V and 3 bases from J, with 14 bases in between. The CDR3 loop is CATSDPKLGEETQYF. The CDR3 DNA reads as TGTGCCACCAGTGACCCAAAATTGGGCGAAGAGACCCAGTACTTC.

The rearrangement links TRBV11-2 to TRBJ2-3; the match to TRBD2 covers 8 bases. The CDR3 spans 17 residues. V lost 2 bases and J lost 4; bases outside the gene matches: 11. Germline CDR1 SGHAT, CDR2 FQNNGV. The CDR3 is CASSLNPGGPGADTQYF. As DNA, the CDR3 is TGTGCCAGCAGCTTAAATCCGGGGGGGCCGGGTGCAGATACGCAGTATTTT.

CDR3 DNA sequence: TGTGCCAGCAGCATAACTAGAACCGTGGAGACCCAGTACTTC. The encoded protein is CASSITRTVETQYF. V gene TRBV7-2 combines with J gene TRBJ2-5, with a possible D match to TRBD2 (5 bases). The CDR3 runs 14 residues. Trimming took 5 bases from V and 5 from J, leaving 15 bases between them. Germline V CDR1 and CDR2: SGHTA, FQGNSA.

This clonotype has a handful of counts. The chain is built from TRBV6-6 and TRBJ2-1, with 7 bases identical to TRBD2. V dropped 6 bases and J dropped 9; count of bases not matched to a gene: 8. CDR3 length: 13 residues. CDR1 and CDR2 from the germline V gene are MNHNY and SVGAGI (reference sequence). The CDR3 reads CASRPGLMFEQFF. The CDR3 nucleotides are TGTGCCAGCAGGCCGGGACTAATGTTTGAGCAGTTCTTC.

The chain links TRBV6-5 to TRBJ2-5; 7 bases are shared with TRBD1. The V gene's germline CDR1 is MNHEY and CDR2 SVGAGI. The CDR3 consists of 16 residues. V trimming: 4 bases; J trimming: 5 bases; junction bases outside the gene matches: 13. For the CDR3, the DNA is TGTGCCAGCAGTTTACAGGGGACACTCACGTCGGAGACCCAGTACTTC. It encodes CASSLQGTLTSETQYF.

This chain connects TRBV7-8 to TRBJ2-3; no firm D call. The germline V gene encodes CDR1 SGHVS and CDR2 FQNEAQ. There are 14 residues in the CDR3. Trimming took off 0 bases at V and 2 bases at J, with 6 bases between the two ends. The CDR3 spells CASSLAPFTDTQYF. CDR3 nucleotides: TGTGCCAGCAGCTTAGCTCCCTTCACAGATACGCAGTATTTT.

The chain employs TRBV5-1 and TRBJ2-5; 9 bases align to TRBD1. The V segment lost 4 bases and the J segment 4 bases; nucleotides outside the gene matches: 8. Germline assignment: CDR1 SGHRS and CDR2 YFSETQ. The CDR3 covers 15 residues. CDR3 coding DNA: TGCGCCAGCAGCGCCGGGGACAGGGCTGGAGAGACCCAGTACTTC. This sequence encodes CASSAGDRAGETQYF.

Only a few counts were recorded for this clonotype. The rearrangement uses TRBV3-1 and TRBJ2-2, with D perhaps being TRBD1 or TRBD2 (6 bases each). This CDR3 has 15 residues. V was pared by 1 base and J by 6 bases, with 12 bases between. Looked up from germline, CDR1 is LGHDT and CDR2 is YNNKEL (reference sequence). CDR3 protein: CASSQVGGNPGELFF. Written as DNA, the CDR3 is TGTGCCAGCAGCCAAGTAGGGGGGAATCCCGGGGAGCTGTTTTTT.

This clonotype was counted a few times. The CDR3 bases are TGTGCCAGCAGTTTGCGTAGGACAGGGAAAAATCAGCCCCAGCATTTT. Translating gives CASSLRRTGKNQPQHF. The rearrangement joins TRBV12-3 or TRBV12-4 to TRBJ1-5, with 8 bases that match TRBD1. There are 16 residues in the CDR3. V lost 3 bases to trimming and J lost 4 bases; unmatched junction nucleotides: 8.

The rearrangement joins TRBV19 to TRBJ2-1, with D perhaps TRBD2 (5 bases). V dropped 0 bases and J dropped 4 bases, with 13 bases sitting between them. The CDR3 runs to 16 residues. Germline V gene lookup returns CDR1 LNHDA and CDR2 SQIVND (reference sequence). CDR3 protein: CASSIDLGSSYNEQFF. For the CDR3, the DNA is TGTGCCAGTAGTATAGATTTGGGGAGTTCTTACAATGAGCAGTTCTTC.